This TCR beta chain appears in the sequencing data of a study of T cell repertoires in cytomegalovirus infection. About the research overall: The authors relied on CMV epitopes, both recently identified HLA-C-restricted and well-studied HLA-B-restricted. Both a matching HLA type and CMV infection were indicated by public TCR beta signatures. Study-wide results and limits: Within the response measured ex vivo, HLA-C-restricted CMV-specific TCR beta clonotypes were dominant. People with CMV and the relevant HLA were identified by cumulative public TCR beta family frequency.

V lost 5 bases and J lost 4, with 15 bases in between. Germline V lookup: CDR1 SGHNT, CDR2 YENEEA. This CDR3 has 15 residues. TCRdb re-analysed the reads in MiXCR, keeping a single row per CDR3 protein. The sample has about 740,000 distinct CDR3 sequences; 30% to 35% are singletons. As to this clonotype: The target antigen is unknown.

The specimen was cultured PBMCs, collected from culture after CMV antigen stimulation. The genes are TRBV11-3 and TRBJ2-1; possible D gene TRBD1, 6 bases. The sequence was collected from a human donor in good health (CMV status not recorded). Some clones in this sample may be carry-over from other donors' samples. This CDR3 reads CASSHPGQPYNEQFF. The CDR3 region has the DNA TGTGCCAGCAGCCACCCAGGACAGCCGTACAATGAGCAGTTCTTC.